What follows are 12 T cell receptor beta chains derived from one specimen sequenced in a study of CD8+ T cells in alopecia areata. RNA was isolated and reverse transcribed to cDNA, the sequencing template. Libraries were prepared by immunoSEQ multiplex PCR; TCRdb keeps only in-frame clonotypes and omits some of them. The table lists approximately 130,000 clones, about 50% of them singletons. What was sequenced was NKG2D-low CD8+ T cells sorted from blood. Source of these receptors: a human donor with alopecia areata.

This chain uses TRBV28 with TRBJ1-1; D gene uncertain. V was shortened by 6 bases and J by 0 bases, with 14 bases between the two germline ends. This CDR3 comprises 15 residues. Germline V gene lookup returns CDR1 MDHEN and CDR2 SYDVKM. CDR3 loop: CASSNSWGMNTEAFF. The CDR3 DNA reads as TGTGCCAGCAGCAACTCTTGGGGTATGAACACTGAAGCTTTCTTT.

This clone was seen only a few times. The gene calls are TRBV29-1 and TRBJ2-2, with TRBD2 matching over 7 bases. With V trimmed by 5 bases and J by 2 bases, 2 bases remained unmatched. The CDR3 sequence is 13 residues long. Germline CDR1 is SQVTM and CDR2 is ANQGSEA. Here the CDR3 DNA reads TGCAGCGTTTGGGGGGGAAACACCGGGGAGCTGTTTTTT. This encodes CSVWGGNTGELFF.

The chain employs TRBV27 and TRBJ2-7; 12 nucleotides match TRBD2. Trimming removed 5 bases from V and 3 bases from J; junction bases left unmatched: 5. The CDR3 is 15 amino acids. The V gene's germline CDR1 is MNHEY and CDR2 SMNVEV (reference sequence). The CDR3 DNA is TGTGCCAGCAGTCCACCGGGACTAGCGGGCTACGAGCAGTACTTC. It translates to CASSPPGLAGYEQYF.

At least ten counts were recorded for this clone. This sequence joins TRBV5-4 and TRBJ2-5; 7 nucleotides line up with TRBD2. The CDR3 loop spans 14 amino acids. Germline CDR1 is SGHNT and CDR2 is YYREEE (reference sequence). V shed 2 bases and J 1 base; nucleotides not matched to a gene: 2. DNA for the CDR3: TGTGCCAGCAGCTTTACGGGGGGCCAAGAGACCCAGTACTTC. Translation gives CASSFTGGQETQYF.

Points on this clone: The identical CDR3 is also encoded by other nucleotide sequences in the sample. The chain uses TRBV29-1 and TRBJ2-3; no clear D. The germline gives CDR1 SQVTM, CDR2 ANQGSEA. CDR3 length equals 10 residues. V shed 5 bases and J shed 4 bases, with 4 bases lying between them. The CDR3 nucleotides read TGCAGCGTTTTGGCAGATACGCAGTATTTT. It yields the protein CSVLADTQYF.

The rearrangement links TRBV28 to TRBJ2-5; D may be TRBD2 (7 bases). The CDR3 length is 12 residues. Germline V CDR1 and CDR2: MDHEN, SYDVKM. V was cut by 3 bases and J by 6 bases, with 8 bases left in between. In DNA form, the CDR3 reads TGTGCCAGCAGTTTGGGGGGGCAGACCCAGTACTTC. Encoded protein: CASSLGGQTQYF.

The J gene is TRBJ2-5, the V gene TRBV15, with D possibly TRBD2 on 6 matching bases. The germline V and J ends were trimmed by 0 bases and 1 base, with 9 bases remaining between them. The germline CDR1 and CDR2 sequences are LNHNV and YYDKDF (reference sequence). The CDR3 consists of 15 residues. CDR3 sequence (DNA): TGTGCCACCAGCAGAGATGCGGGGAGCCAAGAGACCCAGTACTTC. The encoded protein is CATSRDAGSQETQYF.

The V call is TRBV30, the J call TRBJ1-5, with 7 bases identical to TRBD1. The germline gives CDR1 GTSNPN, CDR2 SVGIG (reference sequence). Trimming took 1 base from V and 7 from J; bases not matched to a gene: 4. The CDR3 has 13 amino acids. CDR3 sequence: CAWSGQGHQPQHF. The DNA of the CDR3 is TGTGCCTGGAGTGGACAGGGACACCAGCCCCAGCATTTT.

There are a few counts of this clone. The rearrangement joins TRBV29-1 to TRBJ2-7; 9 bases are shared with TRBD1. CDR1 and CDR2 from the germline V gene are SQVTM and ANQGSEA. This CDR3 has 12 amino acids. The junction had 2 bases not matched to a gene; V was cut back by 7 bases and J by 1 base. The CDR3 sequence: CSGTGESYEQYF. DNA of the CDR3: TGCAGCGGGACAGGGGAGTCCTACGAGCAGTACTTC.

The gene calls are TRBV7-2 and TRBJ1-5; the D gene is possibly TRBD1 (5 bases). CDR1 and CDR2 (germline): SGHTA, FQGNSA. This CDR3 is built from 14 residues. V lost 3 bases and J lost 6, with 12 bases in between. The CDR3 loop reads CASSFLGVGQPQHF. The CDR3 nucleotides read TGTGCCAGCAGCTTCTTAGGGGTTGGTCAGCCCCAGCATTTT.

The genes are TRBV29-1 and TRBJ2-3; D gene unclear. Germline-derived CDR1 and CDR2 are SQVTM and ANQGSEA. CDR3 length: 10 residues. For the CDR3, the DNA is TGCAGTTTCCATTTGGATACGCAGTATTTT. This translates into CSFHLDTQYF.

This clone was seen just once. This sequence joins TRBV11-2 and TRBJ1-5; D gene unclear. V lost 3 bases and J lost 3, with 9 bases in between. Germline CDR1 and CDR2: SGHAT and FQNNGV. This CDR3 is built from 14 residues. The CDR3 coding sequence is TGTGCCAGCAGCTTGGGAGGTACCAATCAGCCCCAGCATTTT. Its protein product is CASSLGGTNQPQHF.